The 26 T cell receptor beta chains listed next were all sequenced from one sample in a study of early T cells in non-severe SARS-CoV-2 infection. TCRdb re-called the 5' RACE reads through MiXCR, storing one row per CDR3 protein. The sample includes around 64,000 distinct CDR3 sequences, about 10% of them seen just once. What was sequenced was whole blood. These receptors were obtained from an adult who was a healthcare worker with PCR-confirmed SARS-CoV-2 infection or an uninfected control (not recorded which).

This clonotype was detected ten times or more. J is TRBJ2-3 and V is TRBV12-3 or TRBV12-4; D unresolved. V lost 3 bases, J lost 2 bases, and 9 bases lay in between. The CDR3 contains 14 residues. The CDR3 DNA is TGTGCCAGCAGTTTGACATCTCCCACAGATACGCAGTATTTT. Its translation is CASSLTSPTDTQYF.

V and J are TRBV6-1 and TRBJ2-7; the D is unclear. The CDR3 runs to 13 residues. CDR1 is MNHNS and CDR2 is SASEGT in the germline V gene. Trimming removed 0 bases from V and 3 bases from J, with 6 bases in between. This CDR3 reads CASSEATDYEQYF. As DNA, the CDR3 is TGTGCCAGCAGTGAAGCTACAGACTACGAGCAGTACTTC.

The J gene is TRBJ2-7, the V gene TRBV12-3 or TRBV12-4, with 11 bases identical to TRBD2. The ends lost 6 bases at V and 5 bases at J; junction bases unmatched: 3. The CDR3 totals 13 residues. Here the CDR3 reads CASRMTSGNEQYF. In DNA form, the CDR3 reads TGTGCCAGCAGAATGACTAGCGGGAACGAGCAGTACTTC.

This clonotype was found many times. The V call is TRBV7-9, the J call TRBJ2-7; D uncertain. CDR1 SEHNR and CDR2 FQNEAQ come from the germline V gene (reference sequence). V gave up 4 bases and J gave up 6 bases, with 16 bases separating them. The CDR3 totals 14 residues. CDR3 protein: CASSSGLLRSEQYF. CDR3 DNA: TGTGCCAGCAGCTCGGGCCTCCTCCGCTCCGAGCAGTACTTC.

V usage is TRBV30 and J usage is TRBJ2-7, with 8 nucleotides matching TRBD1. The CDR3 consists of 13 residues. Germline assignment: CDR1 GTSNPN and CDR2 SVGIG (reference sequence). J lost 3 bases, V lost 2 bases, and 3 bases had no gene match. CDR3 loop: CAWSTGGNYEQYF. CDR3 coding DNA: TGTGCCTGGAGTACAGGGGGTAACTACGAGCAGTACTTC.

This clonotype was detected ten times or more. The gene calls are TRBV24-1 and TRBJ2-1; 9 bases are shared with TRBD1. After removal of 1 base from V and 12 bases from J, the junction contained 9 bases not matched to a gene. CDR1 KGHDR and CDR2 SFDVKD come from the germline V gene. The CDR3 covers 15 residues. The CDR3 spells CATSDLPGQGSGQFF. The DNA for the CDR3 is TGTGCCACCAGTGATTTACCGGGACAGGGTTCAGGGCAGTTCTTC.

Many counts were recorded for this clonotype. CDR3 sequence (DNA): TGTGCCAGCAGTAGGGGGACCGGGGAGCTGTTTTTT. Amino acids: CASSRGTGELFF. The genes are TRBV25-1 and TRBJ2-2; maybe TRBD1 (6 bases). The CDR3 has 12 amino acids. The V and J ends lost 5 bases and 5 bases respectively, with 6 bases between them. Germline lookup yields CDR1 MGHDK and CDR2 SYGVNS.

V gene TRBV11-1 combines with J gene TRBJ2-1; 9 positions agree with TRBD2. The germline V gene has CDR1 SGHAT and CDR2 FQDESV (reference sequence). The CDR3 covers 14 residues. After removal of 3 bases from V and 6 bases from J, the junction contained 3 bases not matched to a gene. The chain's CDR3 is CASSFGTSINEQFF. CDR3 nucleotide sequence: TGTGCCAGCAGCTTCGGGACTAGCATCAATGAGCAGTTCTTC. The entire variable domain, with the rest obtained from reference TRBV11-1 and TRBJ2-1, is as follows: EAEVAQSPRYKITEKSQAVAFWCDPISGHATLYWYRQILGQGPELLVQFQDESVVDDSQLPKDRFSAERLKGVDSTLKIQPAELGDSAMYLCASSFGTSINEQFFGPGTRLTVL.

This clonotype was picked up a small number of times. The J gene is TRBJ2-3, the V gene TRBV9; 9 bases align to TRBD2. V gave up 0 bases and J gave up 4 bases; unmatched junction bases: 3. The CDR3 extends over 15 amino acids. The germline gives CDR1 SGDLS, CDR2 YYNGEE. The CDR3: CASSVAGGRADTQYF. Written as DNA, the CDR3 is TGTGCCAGCAGCGTAGCTGGCGGGAGGGCAGATACGCAGTATTTT.

This chain's CDR3 is CASSEFDGSTPRAKNIQYF. The CDR3 nucleotides read TGTGCCAGCAGTGAATTTGATGGGTCGACCCCGAGAGCCAAAAACATTCAGTACTTC. This sequence joins TRBV25-1 and TRBJ2-4; no firm D call. V lost 1 base to trimming and J lost 0 bases, with 19 bases between them. Germline V CDR1 and CDR2: MGHDK, SYGVNS. This CDR3 contains 19 residues.

This chain links TRBV7-3 with TRBJ2-4; 11 positions match TRBD2. J was trimmed by 1 base and V by 4 bases; bases with no gene match: 9. This CDR3 region has 18 residues. In germline, CDR1 is SGHTA, CDR2 FQGTGA. Here the CDR3 DNA reads TGTGCCAGCAGCTCCCAACTAGCGGGAGTGTGGGCCAAAAACATTCAGTACTTC. This sequence encodes CASSSQLAGVWAKNIQYF.

V usage is TRBV27 and J usage is TRBJ2-6; no clear D gene. Trimming pared 5 bases from V and 5 bases from J, leaving 16 bases between. The length of the CDR3 is 16 residues. CDR1 is MNHEY, CDR2 SMNVEV, per germline (reference sequence). CDR3 nucleotides: TGTGCCAGCAGTCTGCTAACGGCTGCTCGGGCCAACGTCCTGACTTTC. It encodes CASSLLTAARANVLTF.

The chain combines TRBV4-1 with TRBJ1-5; no firm D call. The germline V and J ends were trimmed by 3 bases and 3 bases, with 9 bases remaining between them. The CDR3 runs 14 residues. Germline assignment: CDR1 MGHRA and CDR2 YSYEKL. For the CDR3, the DNA is TGCGCCAGCAGCCAGGACTCGGTCAATCAGCCCCAGCATTTT. Translation: CASSQDSVNQPQHF.

In this sample, this clonotype turned up many times. The rearrangement uses TRBV18 and TRBJ1-4, with 7 nucleotides matching TRBD1. The CDR3 loop spans 15 amino acids. Germline V gene sequence: CDR1 KGHSH, CDR2 LQKENI. Trimming took 0 bases from V and 2 from J; bases not matched to a gene: 0. In nucleotides, the CDR3 is TGTGCCAGCTCACCACCGGGACAGACTAATGAAAAACTGTTTTTT. Translated, it gives CASSPPGQTNEKLFF.

This clonotype was counted ten times or more. V is TRBV21-1 and J is TRBJ2-7. TRBV21-1 is a pseudogene. The CDR3 is made up of 11 amino acids. The CDR3 here is CASPAAYEQYF. The CDR3 DNA sequence: TGTGCCAGCCCAGCCGCCTACGAGCAGTACTTC.

This clonotype was observed a handful of times. This chain links TRBV10-2 with TRBJ2-7; no firm D call. V shed 2 bases and J shed 7 bases, with 6 bases lying between them. This CDR3 region has 11 residues. Germline V gene sequence: CDR1 WSHSY, CDR2 SAAADI. CDR3 bases: TGCGCCAGCAGTGAGGGCCGGGAGCAGTACTTC. Protein: CASSEGREQYF.

This clonotype is labeled medium-sized. The chain joins TRBV27 to TRBJ2-3; TRBD1 matches 10 bases. This CDR3 contains 15 residues. V was clipped by 6 bases and J by 6 bases; unmatched bases: 9. Looked up from germline, CDR1 is MNHEY and CDR2 is SMNVEV (reference sequence). The CDR3 is CASSPDRGKGDTQYF. The CDR3 DNA sequence: TGTGCCAGCAGCCCGGACAGGGGGAAAGGGGATACGCAGTATTTT.

The chain couples TRBV18 to TRBJ2-1; 11 positions agree with TRBD1. The length of the CDR3 is 14 residues. Germline CDR1 KGHSH, CDR2 LQKENI. V shed 4 bases, J shed 7 bases, and the junction held 3 bases outside the gene matches. The CDR3 is CASSRDRGRNEQFF. The CDR3 DNA is TGTGCCAGCTCACGGGACAGGGGGAGGAATGAGCAGTTCTTC.

This clonotype showed up just a few times. This chain connects TRBV4-1 to TRBJ2-7; no clear D. The length of the CDR3 is 13 residues. V lost 5 bases to trimming and J lost 0 bases, with 8 bases between them. Per the germline V gene, CDR1 is MGHRA and CDR2 is YSYEKL. This CDR3 is CASSYAASYEQYF. Written as DNA, the CDR3 is TGCGCCAGCAGCTACGCTGCCTCCTACGAGCAGTACTTC.

The chain couples TRBV5-1 to TRBJ2-7, with D possibly TRBD1 on 5 matching bases. Germline V CDR1 and CDR2: SGHRS, YFSETQ. The CDR3 loop spans 14 amino acids. V was pared by 1 base and J by 3 bases, with 11 bases between. The CDR3 DNA reads TGCGCCAGCAGCTTGACGCCAGGGAACTACGAGCAGTACTTC. Its protein product is CASSLTPGNYEQYF.

V usage is TRBV4-2 and J usage is TRBJ2-7; D gene ambiguous. This CDR3 has 13 amino acids. The germline gives CDR1 LGHNA, CDR2 YNFKEQ. V gave up 5 bases and J gave up 5 bases, with 13 bases separating them. This CDR3 is CASSTTYKDEQYF. CDR3 sequence (DNA): TGTGCCAGCAGCACGACCTACAAAGACGAGCAGTACTTC.

This clonotype was seen a handful of times. The missing conserved phenylalanine or tryptophan at the end of this CDR3 makes a read error likely. The limits of the CDR3 on the DNA are not certain, so only TCRdb's listed CDR3 is given. V is TRBV4-2 and J is TRBJ1-1. Germline values: CDR1 LGHNA, CDR2 YNFKEQ. The CDR3 is made up of 9 amino acids, end residues included. The CDR3 region is CASSHTDSA.

This clonotype was counted between two and nine times. The V call is TRBV10-3, the J call TRBJ1-2; no clear D. There are 17 residues in the CDR3. Between the trimmed V and J ends, which lost 3 bases and 5 bases, there was a span of 22 bases. Germline CDR1 ENHRY, CDR2 SYGVKD. The CDR3 coding sequence is TGTGCCATCAGTGATTCGAAGTTTGGGCAGCCCTTTTATGGCTACACCTTC. Protein product: CAISDSKFGQPFYGYTF.

This clonotype has a handful of counts. V is TRBV5-1 and J is TRBJ1-1; perhaps TRBD1 as D (5 bases). The CDR3 loop spans 14 amino acids. Deletions cut 0 bases from V and 5 bases from J, with 11 bases between. Germline V gives CDR1 SGHRS, CDR2 YFSETQ. Here the CDR3 DNA reads TGCGCCAGCAGCTTGGTTGACGGGGGGACTGAAGCTTTCTTT. Protein sequence: CASSLVDGGTEAFF.

This chain uses TRBV6-2 or TRBV6-3 with TRBJ2-2; D is unresolved. The CDR3 is 14 amino acids. V was trimmed by 0 bases and J by 3 bases, leaving 5 bases between them. The V gene's germline CDR1 is MNHEY and CDR2 SVGEGT. The CDR3: CASSYSQHTGELFF. CDR3 DNA: TGTGCCAGCAGTTACTCGCAGCACACCGGGGAGCTGTTTTTT.

In this sample, this clonotype turned up a few times. The gene calls are TRBV24-1 and TRBJ2-5; D gene unclear. This CDR3 is 17 amino acids long. Germline CDR1 and CDR2: KGHDR and SFDVKD. V was cut by 0 bases and J by 0 bases, with 13 bases left in between. The CDR3 sequence: CATSDLPDSRYQETQYF. DNA for the CDR3: TGTGCCACCAGTGATTTGCCAGACTCTAGGTACCAAGAGACCCAGTACTTC.